A single sample gave rise to the 29 T cell receptor beta chains below, sequenced in a study of T cells in Graves' hyperthyroidism and ophthalmopathy. There were TCR beta CDR3 regions amplified from RNA transcripts. The TCR CDR3 first-round RT-PCR relied on the HTBI primer set. A single record per CDR3 protein comes from TCRdb applying MiXCR to the multiplex PCR reads. Of fewer than 850,000 distinct CDR3 sequences listed, approximately 15% are singletons. Sequencing input: blood. These receptors originate from a man in his fifties or sixties with Graves' hyperthyroidism.

The chain couples TRBV19 to TRBJ2-5, with a possible D match to TRBD2 (5 bases). Germline CDR1 is LNHDA and CDR2 is SQIVND (reference sequence). The V gene lost 4 bases and the J gene lost 4 bases, with 19 bases spanning the gap. The CDR3 contains 16 residues. The CDR3 DNA follows: TGTGCCAGTAGTACCTGGGTCAGCGGCGGGCGAGAGACCCAGTACTTC. This encodes CASSTWVSGGRETQYF.

This clonotype was seen at least ten times. J is TRBJ2-2 and V is TRBV27, with D uncertain. The germline V gene has CDR1 MNHEY and CDR2 SMNVEV (reference sequence). V lost 0 bases and J 5 bases, leaving 10 bases between the germline ends. The CDR3 sequence is 15 residues long. CDR3 DNA sequence: TGTGCCAGCAGTTTATCCTGGACGCTGACCGGGGAGCTGTTTTTT. It encodes CASSLSWTLTGELFF.

This clonotype was seen ten or more times. The genes are TRBV2 and TRBJ2-5; possibly TRBD1 or TRBD2 for D (5 bases each). V was cut by 8 bases and J by 2 bases, with 15 bases left in between. The CDR3 runs to 14 residues. CDR1 is SNHLY, CDR2 FYNNEI, per germline. CDR3 sequence (DNA): TGTGCCAGCTCCCTGGGGGTGGGTCAAGAGACCCAGTACTTC. It translates to CASSLGVGQETQYF.

The CDR3 DNA reads TGTGCCATTACCCGGGACAGCCAAGGGGGCACTGAAGCTTTCTTT. This translates into CAITRDSQGGTEAFF. This chain connects TRBV19 to TRBJ1-1; 7 positions match TRBD1. The germline CDR1 and CDR2 sequences are LNHDA and SQIVND (reference sequence). The CDR3 sequence is 15 residues long. V dropped 10 bases and J dropped 4; count of bases not matched to a gene: 15.

This clonotype has just a few counts. The chain has TRBV7-6 and TRBJ2-3; no reliable D call. The CDR3 totals 14 residues. The germline gives CDR1 SGHVS, CDR2 FNYEAQ. V lost 1 base to trimming and J lost 4 bases, with 9 bases between them. This CDR3 is CASSLVGVSDTQYF. The CDR3 nucleotides read TGTGCCAGCAGCTTAGTCGGAGTTTCAGATACGCAGTATTTT.

This clonotype showed up many times. The J gene is TRBJ1-1, the V gene TRBV12-3 or TRBV12-4; D is unresolved. CDR3 size: 11 residues. Trimming removed 3 bases at V and 6 bases at J, with 5 bases between. CDR3 in DNA: TGTGCCAGCAGTTTTCCGCCTGAAGCTTTCTTT. Translation: CASSFPPEAFF.

The table lists this clonotype with a few counts. This rearrangement joins TRBV19 to TRBJ1-1, with TRBD1 identical over 7 bases. Germline assignment: CDR1 LNHDA and CDR2 SQIVND (reference sequence). There are 18 residues in the CDR3. J lost 0 bases, V lost 6 bases, and 16 bases had no gene match. CDR3 sequence (DNA): TGTGCCAGTAGCCGATCTTCTAGGCGGGACAGATTGAACACTGAAGCTTTCTTT. This gives the protein CASSRSSRRDRLNTEAFF.

The V gene is TRBV18, the J gene TRBJ1-2, with a possible D match to TRBD1 (6 bases). Germline lookup yields CDR1 KGHSH and CDR2 LQKENI. Trimming took off 6 bases at V and 8 bases at J, with 22 bases between the two ends. The CDR3 spans 15 residues. The DNA for the CDR3 is TGTGCCAGCTCCGAGACTTCGGACAGAATATCCGGCTACACCTTC. Translation gives CASSETSDRISGYTF.

The chain carries TRBV29-1 and TRBJ2-3, with D tentatively TRBD1 or TRBD2 (5 bases each). Per germline, CDR1 SQVTM and CDR2 ANQGSEA. This CDR3 is built from 14 residues. Trimming removed 3 bases at V and 4 bases at J, with 14 bases between. The CDR3 DNA reads TGCAGCGTTGATACCGGGGCGTCCGCAGATACGCAGTATTTT. Translation gives CSVDTGASADTQYF.

This chain links TRBV6-2 or TRBV6-3 with TRBJ2-7; D not resolved. The CDR3 has 14 residues. The germline CDR1 and CDR2 sequences are MNHEY and SVGEGT. V lost 6 bases and J 1 base, leaving 13 bases between the germline ends. As DNA, the CDR3 is TGTGCCAGCAGCCGGTTTCTCCTTTCCTACGAGCAGTACTTC. This translates into CASSRFLLSYEQYF.

There are a few counts of this clonotype. The chain uses TRBV6-2 or TRBV6-3 and TRBJ2-7; D remains unclear. Germline V gene data show CDR1 as MNHEY and CDR2 as SVGEGT. Trimming removed 2 bases at V and 4 bases at J, with 15 bases between. There are 15 residues in the CDR3. As DNA, the CDR3 is TGTGCCAGCAGTTACCCCCCCCGAGCTAATTACGAGCAGTACTTC. Translation: CASSYPPRANYEQYF.

This clonotype was recorded many times. V is TRBV28 and J is TRBJ2-3; TRBD2 is a possible D gene (5 bases). The CDR3 spans 14 residues. Trimming left V 6 bases short and J 0 bases short, with 10 bases between. Germline V gene lookup returns CDR1 MDHEN and CDR2 SYDVKM. This CDR3 is CASRTGSSTDTQYF. The CDR3 DNA reads as TGTGCCAGCAGAACTGGGAGTAGCACAGATACGCAGTATTTT. Looking up the rest from reference TRBV28 and TRBJ2-3 gives the full variable domain: DVKVTQSSRYLVKRTGEKVFLECVQDMDHENMFWYRQDPGLGLRLIYFSYDVKMKEKGDIPEGYSVSREKKERFSLILESASTNQTSMYLCASRTGSSTDTQYFGPGTRLTVL.

This clonotype was detected only a few times. This chain links TRBV20-1 with TRBJ1-6, with D maybe TRBD1 (5 bases). This CDR3 contains 15 residues. Trimming pared 0 bases from V and 9 bases from J, leaving 15 bases between. Germline CDR1 DFQATT, CDR2 SNEGSKA (reference sequence). CDR3 bases: TGCAGTGCTAGAGACCAAGCAGGGCCAGCTTCACCCCTCCACTTT. Amino acid sequence: CSARDQAGPASPLHF.

This clonotype was detected a few times. This chain connects TRBV18 to TRBJ2-5; D may be TRBD1 (5 bases). The CDR3 consists of 16 residues. Trimming pared 3 bases from V and 2 bases from J, leaving 16 bases between. Germline V lookup: CDR1 KGHSH, CDR2 LQKENI. As DNA, the CDR3 is TGTGCCAGCTCACCCCCGACAGCCATGAGGCAAGAGACCCAGTACTTC. Translating it yields CASSPPTAMRQETQYF.

This clonotype turned up a few times. V gene TRBV12-3 or TRBV12-4 combines with J gene TRBJ1-1; no definite D call. This CDR3 spans 12 amino acids. The CDR3 DNA follows: TGTGCTACTAAGCGGGGAGACACTGAAGCTTTCTTT. It translates to CATKRGDTEAFF.

The CDR3 spells CASTFDLNTEAFF. As DNA, the CDR3 is TGCGCCAGCACCTTCGACCTGAACACTGAAGCTTTCTTT. V usage is TRBV5-1 and J usage is TRBJ1-1; no definite D call. CDR1 and CDR2 from the germline V gene are SGHRS and YFSETQ. The length of the CDR3 is 13 residues. V dropped 6 bases and J dropped 0 bases, with 9 bases sitting between them.

The chain joins TRBV11-3 to TRBJ2-3; D call uncertain. V lost 3 bases and J 8 bases, leaving 9 bases between the germline ends. The CDR3 is made up of 12 amino acids. Per the germline V gene, CDR1 is SGHNT and CDR2 is YENEEA. In DNA, the CDR3 is TGTGCCAGCAGCTTGGGCGCAGGTACGCAGTATTTT. Its protein product is CASSLGAGTQYF.

This clonotype came up many times. The V gene is TRBV12-3 or TRBV12-4, the J gene TRBJ2-7; the match to TRBD1 covers 9 bases. The CDR3 totals 14 residues. J lost 2 bases, V lost 6 bases, and 5 bases had no gene match. The CDR3 sequence: CASRDRGGTYEQYF. CDR3 sequence (DNA): TGTGCCAGCAGAGACAGGGGGGGTACCTACGAGCAGTACTTC.

V gene TRBV5-1 combines with J gene TRBJ2-7; D is perhaps TRBD2 (5 bases). Per the germline V gene, CDR1 is SGHRS and CDR2 is YFSETQ. V lost 4 bases and J lost 2, with 13 bases in between. The CDR3 loop spans 14 amino acids. CDR3 sequence (DNA): TGCGCCAGCAGCCAGCCGGAGCGGACCTACGAGCAGTACTTC. Its protein product is CASSQPERTYEQYF.

This clonotype was detected a few times. The CDR3 bases are TGCAGCGAAACACAGATCGCCGACACCGGGGAGCTGTTTTTT. Its protein product is CSETQIADTGELFF. The chain links TRBV20-1 to TRBJ2-2; no firm D call. CDR3 length equals 14 residues. Germline V CDR1 and CDR2: DFQATT, SNEGSKA (reference sequence).

This clonotype showed up just a few times. This chain joins TRBV2 and TRBJ1-6; D not certain. The CDR3 loop spans 16 amino acids. V was clipped by 4 bases and J by 3 bases, with 13 bases between them. Per germline, CDR1 SNHLY and CDR2 FYNNEI. CDR3 nucleotides: TGTGCCAGCAGTGCATTGCAGCTTGACTATAATTCACCCCTCCACTTT. This encodes CASSALQLDYNSPLHF.

This clonotype was observed a handful of times. The rearrangement links TRBV6-1 to TRBJ2-1; D may be TRBD1 (5 bases). V was shortened by 5 bases and J by 4 bases, with 12 bases between the two germline ends. The CDR3 contains 14 residues. CDR1 MNHNS and CDR2 SASEGT come from the germline V gene. The CDR3 sequence: CASSRGMGYNEQFF. The CDR3, as DNA: TGTGCCAGCAGTAGGGGCATGGGTTACAATGAGCAGTTCTTC.

The chain uses TRBV4-1 and TRBJ2-1; 14 nucleotides match TRBD2. Trimming cost V 0 bases and J 4 bases; bases outside gene matches: 11. CDR1 and CDR2 from the germline V gene are MGHRA and YSYEKL. The CDR3 is 20 residues long. The CDR3 DNA reads as TGCGCCAGCAGCCAAGATCCGCTCGGGACTAGCGGGGGTGTTTACAATGAGCAGTTCTTC. Its protein product is CASSQDPLGTSGGVYNEQFF.

This clonotype was observed a handful of times. J is TRBJ2-7 and V is TRBV3-1; D remains unclear. CDR1 is LGHDT and CDR2 is YNNKEL in the germline V gene (reference sequence). This CDR3 contains 12 residues. Trimming stripped 0 bases from V and 5 bases from J, with 5 bases between. Written as DNA, the CDR3 is TGTGCCAGCAGCCAAGATTCCCACGAGCAGTACTTC. This gives the protein CASSQDSHEQYF.

This clonotype has ten or more counts. In DNA, the CDR3 is TGCGCCAGCAGCATTGGGACTAGCGGGAGGTACAATGAGCAGTTCTTC. It yields the protein CASSIGTSGRYNEQFF. The chain carries TRBV5-1 and TRBJ2-1, with 15 bases aligning to TRBD2. V lost 4 bases and J lost 4; bases outside the gene matches: 3. The CDR3 is 16 amino acids. Germline-derived CDR1 and CDR2 are SGHRS and YFSETQ.

This clonotype turned up a few times. The chain couples TRBV27 to TRBJ2-2, with D possibly TRBD2 on 5 matching bases. The CDR3 is 14 residues long. Germline CDR1 reads MNHEY; CDR2 reads SMNVEV (reference sequence). Trimming stripped 2 bases from V and 5 bases from J, with 9 bases between. The CDR3 protein is CASSLTSFTGELFF. The CDR3 DNA follows: TGTGCCAGCAGTTTAACTAGTTTTACCGGGGAGCTGTTTTTT.

CDR3 region: CASFDGGRGYNEQYF. As DNA, the CDR3 is TGCGCCAGCTTCGACGGCGGGAGAGGCTACAATGAGCAGTACTTC. This chain connects TRBV5-1 to TRBJ2-1, with 7 bases fitting TRBD2. The DNA end is more similar to TRBJ2-7, so the J call may be wrong. CDR1 and CDR2 from the germline V gene are SGHRS and YFSETQ. The CDR3 covers 15 residues.

A remark on this clonotype: This may stem from a read error, because a much larger clone lies one nucleotide away. V gene TRBV29-1 combines with J gene TRBJ2-5, with TRBD1 matching over 9 bases. The CDR3 covers 15 residues. The trim removed 7 bases at V and 1 base at J, leaving 10 bases unmatched. Germline CDR1 SQVTM, CDR2 ANQGSEA. In nucleotides, the CDR3 is TGCAGCGAAAAGTCCCGGGACAGGGCCCAAGAGACCCAGTACTTC. This gives the protein CSEKSRDRAQETQYF.

This clonotype came up a few times. The chain combines TRBV29-1 with TRBJ1-4; D gene ambiguous. From germline, CDR1 is SQVTM and CDR2 ANQGSEA. The CDR3 sequence is 11 residues long. Trimming removed 3 bases at V and 7 bases at J, with 6 bases between. The CDR3 loop reads CSVDQGEKLFF. The CDR3 DNA is TGCAGCGTTGACCAAGGTGAAAAACTGTTTTTT.